What follows is one TCR beta chain and its context. Its matching antigen is unknown. TCRdb itself ran the RACE reads through MiXCR, one entry per CDR3 protein. The repertoire holds 55,000 to 75,000 distinct CDR3 sequences, with around 12% as singletons. Time point reported: patch test 3, about 24 weeks after DPC sensitization. Treatment: therapeutic diphenylcyclopropenone sensitization with weekly scalp DPC. This entry belongs to a study of human T cells and chemical hapten exposure. Points from the study as a whole: As patch test score rose, PT1 expanded TCR counts tended to rise as well. High-frequency TCRs, those above 1 in 1000, stayed the same after DPC sensitization.

The CDR3 has 13 residues. V was pared by 4 bases and J by 11 bases, with 8 bases of the junction left unmatched. Germline V gene data show CDR1 as SQVTM and CDR2 as ANQGSEA. V usage is TRBV29-1 and J usage is TRBJ1-6; 7 nucleotides match TRBD1. This TCR was sampled from a man between 25 and 39 years old with alopecia areata. Some clones in this sample may be carry-over from other donors' samples. This specimen consisted of whole blood, obtained in connection with sensitization to the hapten diphenylcyclopropenone (DPC). Written as DNA, the CDR3 is TGCAGCGTTGGGACAGGTCAGGGGACACCCCTCCACTTT. Its translation: CSVGTGQGTPLHF.